These T cell receptor beta chains were read from a single sample in a study of a mutant IDH1 vaccine in newly diagnosed glioma. Their cognate antigens are unknown. The protocol was immunoSEQ multiplex PCR, while the TCRdb copy is restricted to in-frame clones and leaves out a portion. The sample includes around 56,000 clones, roughly three quarters seen only once; the top ten take about 8.1%. Specimen: PBMCs, collected from a glioma patient whose treatment included an IDH1 peptide vaccine. The receptors here all came from a woman in her thirties or forties with glioma. Some clones in this sample may be carry-over from other donors' samples. The CDR3 runs from the conserved cysteine through the conserved F or W. D genes are given only for firm matches. Only part of the rows carry a size: once, few, many, or a class if the clone is expanded.

cdr3_aa cdr3_nt v_call clone_size j_call d_call
CASRPDREGYTF TGCGCCAGCAGACCCGACAGGGAAGGCTACACCTTC TRBV4-1 . TRBJ1-2 TRBD1
CASSRGQGYTF TGTGCCAGCAGTCGGGGGCAGGGCTACACCTTC TRBV12-1 . TRBJ1-2 .
CASSYGGNTEAFF TGTGCCAGCAGTTACGGGGGAAACACTGAAGCTTTCTTT TRBV6-5 . TRBJ1-1 .
CASSYLWGRGYEQYF TGTGCCAGCAGCTATCTATGGGGCAGGGGGTACGAGCAGTACTTC TRBV6-1 . TRBJ2-7 TRBD1
CASSPLGRLPEVGYTF TGCGCCAGCAGCCCGCTCGGGAGGCTTCCAGAGGTTGGCTACACCTTC TRBV4-1 . TRBJ1-2 .
CASSHPLLARAKNIQYF TGCGCCAGCAGCCATCCTCTTTTAGCGAGGGCCAAAAACATTCAGTACTTC TRBV4-1 few TRBJ2-4 .
CASSPITGENTEAFF TGTGCCAGCTCACCCATCACAGGGGAGAACACTGAAGCTTTCTTT TRBV18 . TRBJ1-1 TRBD1
CASSRRTGTGNEKLFF TGTGCCAGTAGTCGCCGAACCGGGACAGGGAATGAAAAACTGTTTTTT TRBV19 . TRBJ1-4 TRBD1
CASFSGGFSDTQYF TGCGCCTCATTTAGCGGGGGTTTTTCAGATACGCAGTATTTT TRBV5-1 . TRBJ2-3 TRBD2
CASSKGGGQAHPAETQYF TGTGCCAGCAGCAAAGGGGGGGGACAGGCCCACCCGGCGGAGACCCAGTACTTC TRBV21-1 . TRBJ2-5 .
CASSEGHGDIQYF TGTGCCAGCTCAGAGGGACACGGTGACATTCAGTACTTC TRBV18 . TRBJ2-4 .
CAWTVGVEAFF TGTGCCTGGACTGTGGGGGTTGAAGCTTTCTTT TRBV30 few TRBJ1-1 .
CASSLGGGDGYTF TGCGCCAGCAGCCTAGGAGGGGGTGATGGCTACACCTTC TRBV5-1 . TRBJ1-2 .
CASSPGGETQYF TGCGCCAGCAGTCCGGGGGGCGAGACCCAGTACTTC TRBV5-1 . TRBJ2-5 .
CSVLQGGARSYNEQFF TGCAGCGTCCTTCAGGGAGGGGCGAGGTCCTACAATGAGCAGTTCTTC TRBV29-1 . TRBJ2-1 TRBD2
CASSASGILYEQYF TGTGCCAGCAGCGCTTCCGGGATTCTCTACGAGCAGTACTTC TRBV7-9 . TRBJ2-7 .
CASSEWLKETQYF TGTGCCAGCAGTGAATGGTTAAAAGAGACCCAGTACTTC TRBV25-1 once TRBJ2-5 .
CASSSAAGNTGELFF TGCGCCAGCAGCTCAGCCGCGGGGAACACCGGGGAGCTGTTTTTT TRBV4-1 . TRBJ2-2 .
CAVGGAGTEAFF TGTGCAGTAGGCGGGGCGGGCACTGAAGCTTTCTTT TRBV6-5 few TRBJ1-1 .
CASMGASNQPQHF TGTGCCAGCATGGGGGCAAGCAATCAGCCCCAGCATTTT TRBV6-1 . TRBJ1-5 .
CASGLGDSGTEAFF TGTGCTAGTGGTTTAGGGGACTCGGGCACTGAAGCTTTCTTT TRBV12-5 . TRBJ1-1 .
CASSAPWDSETQYF TGTGCCAGTAGTGCCCCTTGGGACTCTGAGACCCAGTACTTC TRBV19 . TRBJ2-5 .
CASRGGAYEQYF TGCGCCAGCCGGGGGGGGGCCTACGAGCAGTACTTC TRBV5-1 . TRBJ2-7 TRBD2
CASSFKGDTQYF TGTGCCAGCAGTTTCAAGGGAGATACGCAGTATTTT TRBV27 . TRBJ2-3 .
CASSLGQFGSPLHF TGTGCCAGCAGCTTGGGACAGTTCGGTTCACCCCTCCACTTT TRBV13 . TRBJ1-6 TRBD1
CASSSGSNQPQHF TGTGCCAGCAGCTCGGGGAGCAATCAGCCCCAGCATTTT TRBV11-2 . TRBJ1-5 .
CASSRQGARETQYF TGTGCCAGTTCGCGCCAGGGAGCCCGAGAGACCCAGTACTTC TRBV19 . TRBJ2-5 .
CASSRWDARSGNTIYF TGTGCCAGCAGCCGTTGGGACGCCCGCTCTGGAAACACCATATATTTT TRBV9 . TRBJ1-3 .
CASSFGTAGLMRYGYTF TGTGCCAGCAGCTTTGGGACGGCCGGCCTAATGAGATATGGCTACACCTTC TRBV5-6 . TRBJ1-2 .